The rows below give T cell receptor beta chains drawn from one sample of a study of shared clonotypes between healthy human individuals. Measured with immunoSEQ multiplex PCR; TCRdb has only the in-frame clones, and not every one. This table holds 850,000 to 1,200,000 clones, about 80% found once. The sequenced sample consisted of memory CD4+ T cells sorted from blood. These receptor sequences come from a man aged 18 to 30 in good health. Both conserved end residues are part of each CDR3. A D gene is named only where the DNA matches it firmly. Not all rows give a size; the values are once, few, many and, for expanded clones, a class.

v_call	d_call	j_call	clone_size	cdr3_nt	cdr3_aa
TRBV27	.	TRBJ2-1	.	TGTGCCAGCAGTCGAACCTACAATGAGCAGTTCTTC	CASSRTYNEQFF
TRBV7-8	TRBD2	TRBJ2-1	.	TGTGCCAGCAGCTCGTTTCCGGGACTAGCGGGAGGGCCGCTGAATGAGCAGTTCTTC	CASSSFPGLAGGPLNEQFF
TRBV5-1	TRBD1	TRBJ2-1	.	TGCGCCAGCAGCGATGGACAGGGCCCCTACAATGAGCAGTTCTTC	CASSDGQGPYNEQFF
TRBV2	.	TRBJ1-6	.	TGTGCCAGACGGGACGGCCGAAGTCTCCACTTT	CARRDGRSLHF
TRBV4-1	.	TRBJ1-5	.	TGCGCCAGCAGCCCACCGCATCTTGGGCCCCAGCATTTT	CASSPPHLGPQHF
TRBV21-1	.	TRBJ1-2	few	TGTGCCAGCAGCAAAGGTCTTCGCCAACAGGGGGACTATGGCTACACCTTC	CASSKGLRQQGDYGYTF
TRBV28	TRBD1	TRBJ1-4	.	TGTGCCAGCAGCCAGGGGACAGTCAAACTGTTTTTT	CASSQGTVKLFF
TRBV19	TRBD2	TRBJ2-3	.	TGTGCCAGTAGTATTCTAGCGGGAGGGAGCACAGATACGCAGTATTTT	CASSILAGGSTDTQYF
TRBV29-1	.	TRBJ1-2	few	TGCAGCGTTGAACAAGGGGCTAACTATGGCTACACCTTC	CSVEQGANYGYTF
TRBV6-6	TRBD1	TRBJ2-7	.	TGTGCCAGCAGAAGGGGGACAGCCTCCTACGAGCAGTACTTC	CASRRGTASYEQYF
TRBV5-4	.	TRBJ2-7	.	TGTGCCAGCAGCTTGGGAACGGTGGGGGCCCACGAGCAGTACTTC	CASSLGTVGAHEQYF
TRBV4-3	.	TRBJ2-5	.	TGCGCCAGCAGCCAAGATAGGGGGAGAGAGACCCAGTACTTC	CASSQDRGRETQYF
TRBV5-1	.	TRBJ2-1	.	TGCGCCAGCAGCCTCACTAGCTCCCATGAGCAGTTCTTC	CASSLTSSHEQFF
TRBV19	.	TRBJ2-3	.	TGTGCCAGCAGGGGGGGGTTCACAGATACGCAGTATTTT	CASRGGFTDTQYF
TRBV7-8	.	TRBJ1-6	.	TGTGCCAGCAGCTTAGGGACCGTAAATTCACCCCTCCACTTT	CASSLGTVNSPLHF
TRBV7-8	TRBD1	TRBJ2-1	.	TGTGCCAGCAGCTTCCGGACAGGGAATTGGAATGAGCAGTTCTTC	CASSFRTGNWNEQFF
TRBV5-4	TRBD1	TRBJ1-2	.	TGTGCCAGCAGCCATGGGACAGGGAGGACCTATGGCTACACCTTC	CASSHGTGRTYGYTF
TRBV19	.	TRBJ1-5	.	TGTGCCAGTACGTATTCCGACAATCAGCCCCAGCATTTT	CASTYSDNQPQHF
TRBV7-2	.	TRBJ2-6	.	TGTGCCAGCAGCTTAGCATCGACAGCCTCTGGGGCCAACGTCCTGACTTTC	CASSLASTASGANVLTF
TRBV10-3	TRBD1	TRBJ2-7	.	TGTGCCATCAGAGCCGGGACAGAGACTTACGAGCAGTACTTC	CAIRAGTETYEQYF